One sample yielded the 6 T cell receptor beta chains listed below, sequenced in a study of T cell responses to AZD1222 COVID-19 vaccine (dated by TCRdb to 2020 to 2022). Receptors were amplified or captured by the immunoSEQ multiplex PCR assay. Sourced from immuneACCESS, this table was stored by TCRdb with only in-frame sequences that have V and J called. A share of the clones is absent; for the studies checked, an unresolved V gene accounts for under half, and the remainder has no known explanation. A total of roughly 130,000 clones appear in this sample, under 95% of them only once. The top ten clonotypes cover approximately 8% of the sample. The time point tag for this specimen amounts to: about 28 days (+/-7) after the second vaccine dose. The treatment or condition label corresponds to: meningococcal conjugate vaccine given as trial control. The sequences come from peripheral blood, collected 28 days after the second dose of the MenACWY control vaccine. These receptors all stem from an adult who received the MenACWY meningococcal vaccine as a control.

This chain connects TRBV4-3 to TRBJ2-5; TRBD1 aligns across 8 bases. CDR3 size: 15 residues. V lost 3 bases to trimming and J lost 1 base; unmatched junction nucleotides: 4. Germline V CDR1 and CDR2: LGHNA, YSLEER. The CDR3 here is CASSHSGQAQETQYF. CDR3 DNA: TGCGCCAGCAGCCACTCGGGACAGGCCCAAGAGACCCAGTACTTC.

The chain employs TRBV2 and TRBJ2-7, with D perhaps matching TRBD1 (5 bases). The CDR3 contains 15 residues. Deletions cut 3 bases from V and 9 bases from J, with 21 bases between. CDR1 and CDR2 from the germline V gene are SNHLY and FYNNEI. CDR3 in amino acids: CASSEARGPREGQYF. The CDR3 DNA follows: TGTGCCAGCAGTGAGGCTAGGGGTCCAAGGGAAGGGCAGTACTTC.

This clone was seen more than once but under ten times. The chain links TRBV20-1 to TRBJ2-7; either TRBD1 or TRBD2 may supply D (6 bases each). Per germline, CDR1 DFQATT and CDR2 SNEGSKA (reference sequence). V gave up 3 bases and J gave up 7 bases, with 19 bases separating them. The CDR3 is 14 residues long. This chain's CDR3 is CSASGGGLSWEQYF. CDR3 coding DNA: TGCAGTGCTAGTGGAGGGGGATTATCGTGGGAGCAGTACTTC.

The V and J genes are TRBV24-1 and TRBJ2-7; perhaps TRBD2 as D (6 bases). V was cut by 0 bases and J by 1 base, with 6 bases left in between. CDR1 is KGHDR, CDR2 SFDVKD, per germline. This CDR3 contains 14 residues. The CDR3 is CATSDLAGSYEQYF. CDR3 DNA: TGTGCCACCAGTGATTTGGCGGGATCCTACGAGCAGTACTTC.

The chain combines TRBV6-5 with TRBJ1-5; maybe TRBD1 (5 bases). The CDR3 sequence is 15 residues long. Germline V lookup: CDR1 MNHEY, CDR2 SVGAGI. Trimming cost V 10 bases and J 4 bases, with 20 bases left between them. CDR3 DNA sequence: TGTGCCACCCAAGGGGACGGGGCTGGGAATCAGCCCCAGCATTTT. It codes for CATQGDGAGNQPQHF.

The rearrangement joins TRBV27 to TRBJ2-7; 7 nucleotides match TRBD1. The length of the CDR3 is 16 residues. J lost 4 bases, V lost 2 bases, and 11 bases had no gene match. In germline, CDR1 is MNHEY, CDR2 SMNVEV (reference sequence). Here the CDR3 reads CASSLDRDRNAYEQYF. The CDR3 nucleotides read TGTGCCAGCAGTTTAGACCGGGACAGAAATGCTTACGAGCAGTACTTC.